This T cell receptor beta chain comes out of a study of T cell responses to AZD1222 COVID-19 vaccine. For this clone: Its antigen is not identified.

Clones were read by immunoSEQ multiplex PCR, and TCRdb kept only the in-frame ones, dropping some. The sample holds 75,000 to 100,000 clones, roughly nine tenths seen once. The CDR3 spans 14 residues. Germline loops: CDR1 MRHNA, CDR2 SNTAGT. The trim removed 6 bases at V and 6 bases at J, leaving 5 bases unmatched. Overall study findings and caveats: It was only after the peak T cell response that any repertoires were sampled.

This sequence joins TRBV6-4 and TRBJ2-1; 10 nucleotides agree with TRBD2. Sequenced material: peripheral blood, taken on day 0 of AZD1222 vaccination. The clonotype was recovered from an adult in good health. DNA of the CDR3: TGTGCCAGCAGCGAGCGGGAGGGGGGCAATGAGCAGTTCTTC. It codes for CASSEREGGNEQFF.